The present T cell receptor beta chain was sequenced within a study of shared clonotypes between healthy human individuals. Study-level points and caveats: Apart from blood, nothing was sampled; tissue repertoires likely differ. Sequencing depth was predicted to influence how clonotypes are shared among donors. Rarefaction analysis demonstrated incomplete sorted-subset sequencing notwithstanding large depth.

After removal of 9 bases from V and 2 bases from J, the junction contained 6 bases not matched to a gene. The CDR3 has 13 amino acids. The germline V gene encodes CDR1 LNHDA and CDR2 SQIVND (reference sequence). The data were produced by immunoSEQ multiplex PCR, yet TCRdb's version contains in-frame clones alone and is incomplete. The sample consists of hundreds of thousands of clones, around 97% of them appearing once. Points on this clone: Its antigen remains unknown.

This chain joins TRBV19 and TRBJ2-7; TRBD1 agrees at 8 bases. This TCR was recovered from a woman younger than 45 in good health. Sequenced sample: naive CD4+ T cells sorted from blood. Sample subset: CD45RA+ positively selected. DNA for the CDR3: TGTGCCAGCCAGGACAGGGAAACCTACGAGCAGTACTTC. It specifies CASQDRETYEQYF.